Following are 25 T cell receptor beta chains from one sample sequenced in a study of T and B cells in COVID-19 patients. From blood, about 240-550 ng of genomic DNA served as TRB template. Multiplex PCR with BIOMED2 TRB-A/B primer pools amplified TRB rearrangements. Via MiXCR, TCRdb re-called the multiplex PCR reads, giving one row per CDR3 protein. The profile shows several thousand distinct CDR3 sequences, about 26% of them singletons. The specimen sequenced was blood. These receptors all stem from a human donor with active COVID-19.

The V call is TRBV6-5, the J call TRBJ1-2; 11 bases align to TRBD1. There are 18 residues in the CDR3. CDR1 MNHEY and CDR2 SVGAGI come from the germline V gene. The trim removed 4 bases at V and 4 bases at J, leaving 14 bases unmatched. This CDR3 reads CASSSLEDRGLEGYGYTF. The CDR3 nucleotides read TGTGCCAGCAGTTCCCTCGAGGACAGGGGGCTAGAAGGCTATGGCTACACCTTC.

J is TRBJ1-5 and V is TRBV5-4; no clear D gene. V lost 4 bases, J lost 1 base, and 9 bases lay in between. The CDR3 is 14 residues long. Germline CDR1 SGHNT, CDR2 YYREEE (reference sequence). The CDR3 DNA reads TGTGCCAGCAGCCCAGACACGAGCAATCAGCCCCAGCATTTT. This codes for CASSPDTSNQPQHF.

Judged by abundance, this clonotype is medium-sized. The V gene is TRBV18, the J gene TRBJ2-5; D not certain. The CDR3 covers 14 residues. V was trimmed by 2 bases and J by 1 base, leaving 8 bases between them. The V gene's germline CDR1 is KGHSH and CDR2 LQKENI. CDR3 DNA: TGTGCCAGCTCACCAAGGACGGGCCAAGAGACCCAGTACTTC. It translates to CASSPRTGQETQYF.

Sample share makes this clonotype medium-sized. V usage is TRBV18 and J usage is TRBJ2-6; TRBD1 matches at 8 bases. Germline CDR1 KGHSH, CDR2 LQKENI. V gave up 3 bases and J gave up 0 bases; unmatched junction bases: 7. This CDR3 is 18 amino acids long. CDR3 in DNA: TGTGCCAGCTCACCCAGGGGGCCGCCCCGCTCTGGGGCCAACGTCCTGACTTTC. Translating it yields CASSPRGPPRSGANVLTF.

By frequency in the sample, this clonotype is large. This chain uses TRBV29-1 with TRBJ2-5, with D hard to call. CDR1 and CDR2 (germline): SQVTM, ANQGSEA. This CDR3 is built from 13 residues. V was cut by 2 bases and J by 4 bases, with 11 bases left in between. The CDR3 reads CSVESGSRETQYF. The CDR3 DNA sequence: TGCAGCGTTGAATCGGGTTCTCGAGAGACCCAGTACTTC.

This clonotype qualifies as medium-sized. This chain links TRBV12-3 or TRBV12-4 with TRBJ2-5; no reliable D call. The CDR3 contains 11 residues. V shed 3 bases and J shed 5 bases, with 4 bases lying between them. This chain's CDR3 is CASSLSETQYF. The CDR3 DNA is TGTGCCAGCAGTTTGAGCGAGACCCAGTACTTC.

This clonotype appeared a single time. This could be a read error, since a much larger clone is one nucleotide away. The chain has TRBV6-5 and TRBJ1-2; a weak D match, TRBD1 (5 bases). V lost 5 bases to trimming and J lost 8 bases, with 9 bases between them. The CDR3 length is 11 residues. Germline CDR1 and CDR2: MNHEY and SVGAGI. CDR3: CASSPGAGYTF. The CDR3 DNA reads TGTGCCAGCAGTCCCGGGGCGGGCTACACCTTC.

This clonotype is medium-sized within its sample. This chain links TRBV12-3 or TRBV12-4 with TRBJ2-1; 8 bases are shared with TRBD2. The CDR3 is made up of 15 amino acids. Unmatched junction bases numbered 3, after V lost 2 bases and J lost 3 bases. The CDR3 DNA reads as TGTGCCAGCAGTTTATATAGCGGGAACTACAATGAGCAGTTCTTC. Translating it yields CASSLYSGNYNEQFF.

This clonotype is categorized as medium-sized. The chain employs TRBV6-5 and TRBJ2-7, with D unresolved. CDR1 is MNHEY and CDR2 is SVGAGI in the germline V gene. V gave up 4 bases and J gave up 3 bases, with 7 bases separating them. The length of the CDR3 is 12 residues. CDR3 nucleotide sequence: TGTGCCAGCAGTTCACAGATCTACGAGCAGTACTTC. Its protein is CASSSQIYEQYF.

By share, this clonotype ranks as medium-sized. The J gene is TRBJ2-5, the V gene TRBV15; TRBD2 agrees at 8 bases. V was clipped by 5 bases and J by 3 bases; unmatched bases: 2. This CDR3 region has 13 residues. Germline CDR1 and CDR2: LNHNV and YYDKDF (reference sequence). The CDR3 region is CATSGAGEETQYF. The DNA for the CDR3 is TGTGCCACCAGCGGAGCGGGGGAAGAGACCCAGTACTTC.

This clonotype is categorized as medium-sized (0.01 to 0.1%). V and J are TRBV11-1 and TRBJ2-1; possible D gene TRBD2, 6 bases. CDR1 SGHAT and CDR2 FQDESV come from the germline V gene (reference sequence). V lost 1 base and J lost 4, with 14 bases in between. The CDR3 runs to 16 residues. The CDR3 here is CASSLVGSGTYNEQFF. Written as DNA, the CDR3 is TGTGCCAGCAGCTTAGTCGGGTCAGGGACTTACAATGAGCAGTTCTTC.

This sequence joins TRBV7-3 and TRBJ1-6, with D possibly TRBD1 on 5 matching bases. Trimming left V 1 base short and J 7 bases short, with 8 bases between. Per the germline V gene, CDR1 is SGHTA and CDR2 is FQGTGA. The CDR3 spans 14 residues. The CDR3 DNA follows: TGTGCCAGCAGCTTAAGAGGGGTGAATTCACCCCTCCACTTT. Translated, it gives CASSLRGVNSPLHF.

By share, this clonotype ranks as medium-sized. The chain links TRBV12-3 or TRBV12-4 to TRBJ2-1, with D perhaps TRBD1 (6 bases). V shed 6 bases and J shed 4 bases, with 10 bases lying between them. This CDR3 has 13 residues. CDR3: CASSRGQYNEQFF. The CDR3 nucleotides are TGTGCCAGCAGCCGAGGACAGTACAATGAGCAGTTCTTC.

V gene TRBV5-1 combines with J gene TRBJ1-3; unclear D gene. Trimming left V 6 bases short and J 0 bases short, with 10 bases between. Per the germline V gene, CDR1 is SGHRS and CDR2 is YFSETQ. The CDR3 loop spans 14 amino acids. The CDR3 nucleotides are TGCGCCAGCATGGACGACCCCTCTGGAAACACCATATATTTT. Its protein product is CASMDDPSGNTIYF.

By its share, this clonotype is medium-sized. The chain's CDR3 is CASSRGTGQETQYF. CDR3 sequence (DNA): TGTGCCAGCAGTAGGGGGACAGGACAAGAGACCCAGTACTTC. The chain joins TRBV6-5 to TRBJ2-5; 8 nucleotides align to TRBD1. This CDR3 region has 14 residues. Per germline, CDR1 MNHEY and CDR2 SVGAGI. The trim removed 5 bases at V and 2 bases at J, leaving 4 bases unmatched.

The V gene is TRBV15, the J gene TRBJ2-7, with TRBD2 matching over 8 bases. Germline CDR1 and CDR2: LNHNV and YYDKDF (reference sequence). Germline trimming cut 1 base from V and 3 bases from J; bases unmatched to any gene: 2. The CDR3 loop spans 14 amino acids. Written as DNA, the CDR3 is TGTGCCACCAGCAGAGGCGGGGGGAGCTACGAGCAGTACTTC. This gives the protein CATSRGGGSYEQYF. Together with reference TRBV15 and TRBJ2-7, the CDR3 gives the full variable domain: DAMVIQNPRYQVTQFGKPVTLSCSQTLNHNVMYWYQQKSSQAPKLLFHYYDKDFNNEADTPDNFQSRRPNTSFCFLDIRSPGLGDTAMYLCATSRGGGSYEQYFGPGTRLTVT.

CDR3 bases: TGTGCCAGCAGTTTACAGACTGCCTACGAGCAGTACTTC. This codes for CASSLQTAYEQYF. The genes are TRBV11-2 and TRBJ2-7; D ambiguous. Germline CDR1 is SGHAT and CDR2 is FQNNGV. The CDR3 contains 13 residues. V gave up 6 bases and J gave up 2 bases, with 11 bases separating them.

Within the sample, this clonotype is large. For the CDR3, the DNA is TGTGCCAGTAGTACTAGGGAATCTGGCACAGATACGCAGTATTTT. Protein: CASSTRESGTDTQYF. The chain links TRBV19 to TRBJ2-3; no definite D call. V lost 4 bases and J lost 1, with 12 bases in between. CDR1 and CDR2 (germline): LNHDA, SQIVND (reference sequence). This CDR3 comprises 15 residues.

V gene TRBV20-1 combines with J gene TRBJ2-3; 8 nucleotides line up with TRBD2. V gave up 5 bases and J gave up 1 base; unmatched junction bases: 2. Germline loops: CDR1 DFQATT, CDR2 SNEGSKA (reference sequence). The length of the CDR3 is 13 residues. CDR3 in amino acids: CSAETSGTDTQYF. The CDR3 bases are TGCAGTGCTGAGACTAGCGGCACAGATACGCAGTATTTT.

This clonotype is labeled medium-sized. Because the CDR3's place on the DNA is in doubt, the DNA is left out and the CDR3 is given as listed by TCRdb. The chain carries TRBV7-5 and TRBJ2-7; no DNA check was done on the table's D call, TRBD1. TRBV7-5 is a documented pseudogene. The CDR3 has 19 residues if both end residues are counted. CDR3 sequence reads: CISVPEVLPSRAGGYEQYF.

The gene calls are TRBV4-3 and TRBJ2-2, with no clear D. The V end lost 0 bases, the J end lost 4 bases, and 3 bases lay between the germline ends. CDR3 length equals 13 residues. Germline-derived CDR1 and CDR2 are LGHNA and YSLEER. The DNA for the CDR3 is TGCGCCAGCAGCCAAGAAACCACCGGGGAGCTGTTTTTT. Translated, it gives CASSQETTGELFF.

In the case of this clonotype: A much bigger clone sits one base away, suggesting this may be a read error. The chain combines TRBV18 with TRBJ2-5; D not resolved. The CDR3 loop spans 14 amino acids. Germline V gene sequence: CDR1 KGHSH, CDR2 LQKENI. CDR3 DNA: TGTGCCAGCTCACCAAGGACGGGCCAAGAGGCCCAGTACTTC. This gives the protein CASSPRTGQEAQYF. Supplemented by reference TRBV18 and TRBJ2-5, the full variable domain reads NAGVMQNPRHLVRRRGQEARLRCSPMKGHSHVYWYRQLPEEGLKFMVYLQKENIIDESGMPKERFSAEFPKEGPSILRIQQVVRGDSAAYFCASSPRTGQEAQYFGPGTRLLVL.

Within the sample, this clonotype is medium-sized. V usage is TRBV6-2 or TRBV6-3 and J usage is TRBJ2-5; no definite D call. The CDR3 length is 14 residues. Germline V CDR1 and CDR2: MNHEY, SVGEGT. With 3 bases removed from V and 2 bases from J, the gap between germline ends came to 10 bases. Here the CDR3 DNA reads TGTGCCAGCAGTTATCCGCCAGTACAAGAGACCCAGTACTTC. This codes for CASSYPPVQETQYF.

The J gene is TRBJ2-6, the V gene TRBV6-4; no reliable D call. Trimming took 2 bases from V and 2 from J, leaving 4 bases between them. The CDR3 is 14 residues long. Looked up from germline, CDR1 is MRHNA and CDR2 is SNTAGT. CDR3 in DNA: TGTGCCAGCAGTGACCAGGCTGGGGCCAACGTCCTGACTTTC. It codes for CASSDQAGANVLTF.

The rearrangement uses TRBV6-2 or TRBV6-3 and TRBJ1-5; D not resolved. In germline, CDR1 is MNHEY, CDR2 SVGEGT. The V and J ends lost 4 bases and 4 bases respectively, with 8 bases between them. The CDR3 spans 13 residues. The CDR3 DNA is TGTGCCAGCAGTTCGGACGGGAATCAGCCCCAGCATTTT. Translation gives CASSSDGNQPQHF.